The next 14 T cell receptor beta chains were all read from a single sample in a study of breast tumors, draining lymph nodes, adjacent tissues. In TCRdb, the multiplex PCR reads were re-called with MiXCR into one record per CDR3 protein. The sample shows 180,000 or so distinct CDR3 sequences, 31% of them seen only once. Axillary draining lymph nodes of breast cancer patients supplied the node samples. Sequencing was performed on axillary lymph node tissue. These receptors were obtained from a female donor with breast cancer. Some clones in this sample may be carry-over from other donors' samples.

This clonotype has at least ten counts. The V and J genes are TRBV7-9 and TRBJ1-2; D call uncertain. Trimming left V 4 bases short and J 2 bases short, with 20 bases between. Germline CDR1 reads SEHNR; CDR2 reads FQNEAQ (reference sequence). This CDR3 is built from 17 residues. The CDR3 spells CASSSPSGNGANYGYTF. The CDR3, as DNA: TGTGCCAGCAGCTCCCCAAGTGGGAACGGAGCCAACTATGGCTACACCTTC.

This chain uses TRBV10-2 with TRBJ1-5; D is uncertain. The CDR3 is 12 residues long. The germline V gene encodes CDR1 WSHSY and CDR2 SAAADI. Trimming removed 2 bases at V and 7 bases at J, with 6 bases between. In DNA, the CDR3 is TGCGCCAGCAGTGAGCCGGGACAGCCCCAGCATTTT. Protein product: CASSEPGQPQHF.

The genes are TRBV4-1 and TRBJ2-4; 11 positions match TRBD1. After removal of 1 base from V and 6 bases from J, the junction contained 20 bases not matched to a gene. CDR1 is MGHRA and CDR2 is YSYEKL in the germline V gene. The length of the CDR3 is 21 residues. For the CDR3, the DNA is TGCGCCAGCAGCCAAGCACACGGGACAGGGGGATCCGTTTATTCCCTAAACATTCAGTACTTC. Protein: CASSQAHGTGGSVYSLNIQYF.

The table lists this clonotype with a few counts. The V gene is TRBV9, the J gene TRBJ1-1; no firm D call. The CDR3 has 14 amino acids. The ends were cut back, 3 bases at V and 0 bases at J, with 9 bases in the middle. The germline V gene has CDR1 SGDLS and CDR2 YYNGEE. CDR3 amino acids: CASSARQMNTEAFF. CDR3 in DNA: TGTGCCAGCAGCGCCAGGCAGATGAACACTGAAGCTTTCTTT.

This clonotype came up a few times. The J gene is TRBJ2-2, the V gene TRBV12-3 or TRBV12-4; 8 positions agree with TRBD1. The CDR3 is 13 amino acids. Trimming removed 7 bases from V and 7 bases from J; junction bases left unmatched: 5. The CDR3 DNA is TGTGCCAGCATCCAGGGGGCGGTCGGGGAGCTGTTTTTT. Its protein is CASIQGAVGELFF.

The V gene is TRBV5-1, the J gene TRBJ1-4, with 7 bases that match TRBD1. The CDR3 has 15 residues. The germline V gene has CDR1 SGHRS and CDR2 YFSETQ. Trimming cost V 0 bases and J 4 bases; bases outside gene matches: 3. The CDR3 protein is CASSLGDSLNEKLFF. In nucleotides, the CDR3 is TGCGCCAGCAGCTTGGGGGACAGCCTTAATGAAAAACTGTTTTTT.

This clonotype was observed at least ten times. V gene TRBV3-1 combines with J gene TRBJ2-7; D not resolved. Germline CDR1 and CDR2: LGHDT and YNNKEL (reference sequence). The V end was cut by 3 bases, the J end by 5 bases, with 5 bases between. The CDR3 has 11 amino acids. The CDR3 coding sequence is TGTGCCAGCAGCCACATAGACGAGCAGTACTTC. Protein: CASSHIDEQYF.

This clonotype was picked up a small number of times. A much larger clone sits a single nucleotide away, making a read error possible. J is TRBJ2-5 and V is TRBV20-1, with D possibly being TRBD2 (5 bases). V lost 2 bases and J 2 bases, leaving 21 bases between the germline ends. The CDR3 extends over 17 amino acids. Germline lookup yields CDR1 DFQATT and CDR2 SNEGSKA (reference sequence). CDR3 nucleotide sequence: TGCAGTGCTAGAAACCTTCGGGGTAGCGCGTTTCAAGAGACCCAGTACTTC. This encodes CSARNLRGSAFQETQYF.

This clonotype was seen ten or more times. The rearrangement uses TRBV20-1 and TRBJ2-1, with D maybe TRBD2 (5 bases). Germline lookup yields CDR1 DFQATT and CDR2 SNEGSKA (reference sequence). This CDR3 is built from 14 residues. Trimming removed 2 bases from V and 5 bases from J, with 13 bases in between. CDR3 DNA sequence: TGCAGTGCTAGACTGGGGAGCATCGACAATGAGCAGTTCTTC. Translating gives CSARLGSIDNEQFF.

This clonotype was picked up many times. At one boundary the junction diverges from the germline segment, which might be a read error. Written as DNA, the CDR3 is TGTGCCAGCAGCCCTAGGACAGGGATAAACTATGGCTACCCCTTC. It encodes CASSPRTGINYGYPF. The chain is built from TRBV7-9 and TRBJ1-2; 8 bases align to TRBD1. The CDR3 consists of 15 residues. CDR1 is SEHNR and CDR2 is FQNEAQ in the germline V gene (reference sequence).

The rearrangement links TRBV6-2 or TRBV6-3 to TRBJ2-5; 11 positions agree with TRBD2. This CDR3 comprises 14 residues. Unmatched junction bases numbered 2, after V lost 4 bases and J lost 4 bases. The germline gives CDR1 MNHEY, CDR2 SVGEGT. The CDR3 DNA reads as TGTGCCAGCAGTTTCCTAGCGGGAGGAGAGACCCAGTACTTC. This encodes CASSFLAGGETQYF.

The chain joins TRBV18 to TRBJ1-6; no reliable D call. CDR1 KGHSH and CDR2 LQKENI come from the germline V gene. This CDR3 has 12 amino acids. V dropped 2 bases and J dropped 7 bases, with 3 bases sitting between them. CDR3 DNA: TGTGCCAGCTCACCAGGGAATTCACCCCTCCACTTT. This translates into CASSPGNSPLHF.

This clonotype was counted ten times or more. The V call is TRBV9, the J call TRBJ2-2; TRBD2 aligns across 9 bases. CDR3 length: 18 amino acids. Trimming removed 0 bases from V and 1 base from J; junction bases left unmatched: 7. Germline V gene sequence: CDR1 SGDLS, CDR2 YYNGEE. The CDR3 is CASSVAPLAGRNTGELFF. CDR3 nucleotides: TGTGCCAGCAGCGTAGCGCCCCTAGCGGGGAGGAACACCGGGGAGCTGTTTTTT.

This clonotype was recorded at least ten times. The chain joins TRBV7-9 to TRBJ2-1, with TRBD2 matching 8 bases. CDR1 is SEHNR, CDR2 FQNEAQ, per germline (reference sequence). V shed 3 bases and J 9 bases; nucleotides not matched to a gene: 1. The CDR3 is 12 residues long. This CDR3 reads CASSFGRGEQFF. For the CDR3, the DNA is TGTGCCAGCAGCTTCGGGAGGGGTGAGCAGTTCTTC.